The T cell receptor beta chain under discussion was sequenced for a study of CD8 T cells in Susac syndrome. RNA, at roughly 0.45 to 1 ug, was reverse transcribed with random hexamers. The amplification used immunoSEQ multiplex PCR on TCR beta CDR3; it spanned 54 Vbeta and 13 Jbeta. TCRdb redid the calling of the immunoSEQ multiplex PCR reads with MiXCR, one entry per CDR3 protein. The repertoire holds roughly 130,000 distinct CDR3 sequences, roughly 95% seen once, with more than 0.095% in the top ten. Bulk CD8+ and CD4+ cells came from magnetic negative isolation; CD8+ TEMRA by FACS. There are 14 residues in the CDR3. V lost 5 bases to trimming and J lost 4 bases, with 14 bases between them.

The origin of this receptor is a human donor in good health. The chain uses TRBV23-1 and TRBJ1-1; unclear D gene. TRBV23-1 is an ORF, with its function uncertain. The specimen was CD4+ T cells from PBMCs. CDR3 sequence: CASSIKRIGTEAFF. In DNA, the CDR3 is TGCGCCAGCAGTATAAAGCGTATCGGCACTGAAGCTTTCTTT.